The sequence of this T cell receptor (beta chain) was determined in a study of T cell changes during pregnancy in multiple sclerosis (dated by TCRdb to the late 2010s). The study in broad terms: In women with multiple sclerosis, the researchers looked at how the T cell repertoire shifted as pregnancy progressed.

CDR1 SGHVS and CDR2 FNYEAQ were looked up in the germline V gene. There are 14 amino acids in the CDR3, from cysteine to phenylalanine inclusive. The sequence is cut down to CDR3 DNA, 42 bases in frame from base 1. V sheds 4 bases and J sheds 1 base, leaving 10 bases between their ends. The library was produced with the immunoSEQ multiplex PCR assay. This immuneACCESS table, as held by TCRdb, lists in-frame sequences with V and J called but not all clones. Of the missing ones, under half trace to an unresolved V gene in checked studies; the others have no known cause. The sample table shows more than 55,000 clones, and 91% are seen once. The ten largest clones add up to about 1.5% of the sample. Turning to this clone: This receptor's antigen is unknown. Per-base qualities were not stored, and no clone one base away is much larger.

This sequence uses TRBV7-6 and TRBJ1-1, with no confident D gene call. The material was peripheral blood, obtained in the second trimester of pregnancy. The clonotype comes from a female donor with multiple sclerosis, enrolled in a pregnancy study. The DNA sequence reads TGTGCCAGCAGCTCCGCTGAGGAGAACACTGAAGCTTTCTTT. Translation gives CASSSAEENTEAFF.